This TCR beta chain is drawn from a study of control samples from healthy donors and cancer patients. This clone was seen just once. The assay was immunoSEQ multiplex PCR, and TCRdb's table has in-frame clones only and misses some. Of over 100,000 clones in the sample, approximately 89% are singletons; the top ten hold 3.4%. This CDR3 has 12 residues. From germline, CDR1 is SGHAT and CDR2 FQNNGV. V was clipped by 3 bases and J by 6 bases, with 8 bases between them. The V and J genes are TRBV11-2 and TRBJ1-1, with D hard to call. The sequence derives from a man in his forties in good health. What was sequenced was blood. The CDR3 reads CASSFPPPEAFF. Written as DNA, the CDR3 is TGTGCCAGCAGCTTTCCCCCACCTGAAGCTTTCTTT.